A selection of T cell receptor beta chains follows, all from one sample in a study of T-cell reconstitution after alpha-beta-depleted transplantation in children. TCRdb re-analysed the PCR reads in MiXCR, keeping a single row per CDR3 protein. Of about 640,000 distinct CDR3 sequences in the sample, around 13% were seen once. This sample comprised PBMCs, mostly from graft donor cells, obtained 360 days after TCRalphabeta/CD19-depleted stem cell transplant. The receptors stem from a male patient between 10 and 17 years old who had a stem cell transplant for acute myeloid leukemia, so the T cells may come from the graft donor. Both conserved end residues are part of each CDR3. Fields, in order: J gene, clone size, V gene, CDR3 length, CDR3 protein. Some rows have no size entry. The others give once, few or many, or a class for an expanded clone.

j_gene: TRBJ2-1; abundance: many; v_gene: TRBV7-8; len: 17; CDR3aa: CASSLLAGTSSYNEQFF
j_gene: TRBJ1-5; abundance: many; v_gene: TRBV28; len: 16; CDR3aa: CASSLWMSGVGQPQHF
j_gene: TRBJ1-1; abundance: few; v_gene: TRBV20-1; len: 14; CDR3aa: CSAIGQGWATEAFF
j_gene: TRBJ2-4; abundance: few; v_gene: TRBV30; len: 17; CDR3aa: CAWSPLGLAAAKNIQYF
j_gene: TRBJ1-5; abundance: NA; v_gene: TRBV7-2; len: 15; CDR3aa: CASSLAPGGSQPQHF
j_gene: TRBJ2-7; abundance: few; v_gene: TRBV4-1; len: 18; CDR3aa: CASSQDRTGRSPSYEQYF
j_gene: TRBJ2-3; abundance: few; v_gene: TRBV19; len: 17; CDR3aa: CASSSLLAGDWADTQYF
j_gene: TRBJ2-7; abundance: many; v_gene: TRBV6-5; len: 19; CDR3aa: CASSYSGTSGRGGLGEQYF
j_gene: TRBJ2-1; abundance: many; v_gene: TRBV13; len: 15; CDR3aa: CASRYSGGLYNEQFF
j_gene: TRBJ1-4; abundance: few; v_gene: TRBV12-3/TRBV12-4; len: 12; CDR3aa: CASSFEREKLFF
j_gene: TRBJ2-5; abundance: NA; v_gene: TRBV20-1; len: 12; CDR3aa: CSAEAGDETQYF
j_gene: TRBJ2-7; abundance: few; v_gene: TRBV29-1; len: 13; CDR3aa: CSVVAGITYEQYF
j_gene: TRBJ2-1; abundance: few; v_gene: TRBV5-6; len: 16; CDR3aa: CASSPETSGRDNEQFF
j_gene: TRBJ2-3; abundance: few; v_gene: TRBV5-4; len: 17; CDR3aa: CASSDLQGLDFLDTQYF
j_gene: TRBJ1-5; abundance: NA; v_gene: TRBV12-3/TRBV12-4; len: 16; CDR3aa: CASSPLGYRSNQPQHF
j_gene: TRBJ2-1; abundance: many; v_gene: TRBV4-2; len: 12; CDR3aa: CASSQDRAEQFF
j_gene: TRBJ2-5; abundance: few; v_gene: TRBV6-5; len: 11; CDR3aa: CASRKWETQYF
j_gene: TRBJ2-7; abundance: few; v_gene: TRBV4-3; len: 15; CDR3aa: CASSRLAGDFYEQYF
j_gene: TRBJ2-5; abundance: few; v_gene: TRBV11-2; len: 18; CDR3aa: CASSLGASGLTSGETQYF
j_gene: TRBJ2-3; abundance: few; v_gene: TRBV20-1; len: 14; CDR3aa: CSARGQRSTDTQYF
j_gene: TRBJ2-7; abundance: few; v_gene: TRBV12-3/TRBV12-4; len: 17; CDR3aa: CASSRFTQPELGYEQYF
j_gene: TRBJ2-6; abundance: many; v_gene: TRBV28; len: 18; CDR3aa: CASSFWTGMGSGANVLTF
j_gene: TRBJ2-7; abundance: NA; v_gene: TRBV12-3/TRBV12-4; len: 16; CDR3aa: CASSLASWDGIVEQYF
j_gene: TRBJ2-1; abundance: NA; v_gene: TRBV28; len: 13; CDR3aa: CASSTFSGREQFF
j_gene: TRBJ2-1; abundance: NA; v_gene: TRBV7-7; len: 15; CDR3aa: CASSLTSDPYNEQFF
j_gene: TRBJ1-2; abundance: many; v_gene: TRBV11-2; len: 13; CDR3aa: CASSLAQGNGYTF
j_gene: TRBJ1-3; abundance: NA; v_gene: TRBV5-1; len: 17; CDR3aa: CASSLGTGWGSGNTIYF
j_gene: TRBJ2-3; abundance: NA; v_gene: TRBV30; len: 13; CDR3aa: CAWSVPTGDTQYF
j_gene: TRBJ1-1; abundance: NA; v_gene: TRBV29-1; len: 13; CDR3aa: CSVFSSMNTEAFF